The following is a T cell receptor (beta chain) sequence with its context. Its antigen is currently unknown. This specimen comes from a study of cytomegalovirus exposure and HLA in healthy donors. Whole-study findings and limits: According to an earlier analysis, most TCR beta V segments yielded productive rearrangements about 90% or about 30% of the time. A few CMV-associated chains were confirmed in vitro to be specific for CMV antigens.

Researchers ran the PCR with 60 Vbeta and 13 Jbeta primers. How the authors handled the data: The count from a later analysis was some 83 million unique TCR beta chains, 9.5 million to 13 million of them shared. Clones were sequenced by immunoSEQ multiplex PCR, and TCRdb holds only the in-frame ones, with some missing. For V, J and clone size, that table is used; D and trimming come from the DNA. The table has around 140,000 clones, roughly 74% seen once. Sequenced input: PBMCs. This clonotype was sampled from a woman in her 40s in good health and CMV-seropositive.

The CDR3 bases are TGTGCCAGTAGCCGATCACTTACAACTAATGAAAAACTGTTTTTT. It yields the protein CASSRSLTTNEKLFF. The J gene is TRBJ1-4, the V gene TRBV19; D is ambiguous. The CDR3 contains 15 residues. V dropped 6 bases and J dropped 0 bases, with 11 bases sitting between them. Looked up from germline, CDR1 is LNHDA and CDR2 is SQIVND (reference sequence). The full variable domain, its missing parts supplied by reference TRBV19 and TRBJ1-4, is DGGITQSPKYLFRKEGQNVTLSCEQNLNHDAMYWYRQDPGQGLRLIYYSQIVNDFQKGDIAEGYSVSREKKESFPLTVTSAQKNPTAFYLCASSRSLTTNEKLFFGSGTQLSVL.